This TCR beta chain comes out of a study of cytomegalovirus exposure and HLA in healthy donors. Study results and caveats: Among the most significant clusters, several appeared linked to common viral pathogens in a later analysis.

For this clone: Its antigen is as yet unknown.

The PCR made use of 60 Vbeta and 13 Jbeta primers. Data came from immunoSEQ multiplex PCR; TCRdb stores just in-frame clones and leaves some out. The sample yields 150,000 to 200,000 clones, around 86% seen once. Sequencing input: PBMCs. The TCR originated in a girl between 2 and 10 years old in good health and CMV-seropositive.

CDR3 loop: CASSSQGNTIYF. The DNA for the CDR3 is TGTGCCAGCAGCTCTCAGGGTAACACCATATATTTT. This chain links TRBV5-4 with TRBJ1-3; D is perhaps TRBD1 (5 bases). The CDR3 is 12 residues long. Trimming shortened V by 3 bases and J by 7 bases, and 8 bases separated the two germline ends. Germline V gene data show CDR1 as SGHNT and CDR2 as YYREEE (reference sequence). Filled out from reference TRBV5-4 and TRBJ1-3, the complete variable domain reads ETGVTQSPTHLIKTRGQQVTLRCSSQSGHNTVSWYQQALGQGPQFIFQYYREEENGRGNFPPRFSGLQFPNYSSELNVNALELDDSALYLCASSSQGNTIYFGEGSWLTVV.